This TCR beta chain was retrieved from a study of T cells in Graves' hyperthyroidism and ophthalmopathy. Findings and caveats of the study: The model's output predicted ophthalmopathy at a median of 6.5 months prior to onset.

RNA transcripts served as the template for amplifying TCR beta CDR3 regions. The TCR CDR3 first-round RT-PCR relied on the HTBI primer set. From the multiplex PCR reads, TCRdb called clonotypes with MiXCR, one entry per CDR3 protein. The table records around 690,000 distinct CDR3 sequences, 15% to 20% of them present only once. From germline, CDR1 is MRHNA and CDR2 SNTAGT. CDR3 length: 14 amino acids. Trimming at V came to 10 bases and at J to 3 bases, leaving 7 bases not matched to a gene. Concerning this clonotype itself: Its antigen remains unknown. A read error may be the cause here, since a much bigger clone is one base away.

The sample was blood. This chain connects TRBV6-4 to TRBJ2-2, with 8 bases lining up with TRBD1. The sequence was obtained from a middle-aged man with Graves' hyperthyroidism. The CDR3 DNA sequence: TGTGCCAACAGCCCGGGACAGGACACCGGGGAGCTGTTTTTT. It yields the protein CANSPGQDTGELFF.